The 26 T cell receptor beta chains below come from one sample, sequenced in a study of shared clonotypes between healthy human individuals. Sequencing used immunoSEQ multiplex PCR; TCRdb keeps in-frame clones, though not all of them. This sample has 1.5 million to 2.5 million clones, with about 95% found just once. CD8 cells classed as naive were CD45RO-negative and positively selected for CCR7, excluding terminally differentiated effector memory CD45RA+ cells. Sample: naive CD8+ T cells sorted from blood. The receptors stem from a young man in good health.

This chain uses TRBV5-1 with TRBJ1-2; D is unresolved. Trimming stripped 0 bases from V and 6 bases from J, with 6 bases between. The germline V gene has CDR1 SGHRS and CDR2 YFSETQ. The CDR3 contains 12 residues. CDR3: CASSLDSDGYTF. Here the CDR3 DNA reads TGCGCCAGCAGCTTGGACAGTGATGGCTACACCTTC.

The J gene is TRBJ1-1, the V gene TRBV15; D is ambiguous. The germline V gene encodes CDR1 LNHNV and CDR2 YYDKDF (reference sequence). The V end lost 0 bases, the J end lost 0 bases, and 8 bases lay between the germline ends. The CDR3 has 15 amino acids. The CDR3 DNA reads as TGTGCCACCAGCAGAGACAGAATAGTGAACACTGAAGCTTTCTTT. Translated: CATSRDRIVNTEAFF.

The chain is built from TRBV27 and TRBJ1-1, with 8 bases aligning to TRBD1. Germline assignment: CDR1 MNHEY and CDR2 SMNVEV (reference sequence). The CDR3 consists of 12 residues. After removal of 5 bases from V and 8 bases from J, the junction contained 4 bases not matched to a gene. The CDR3 loop reads CASSPRTGEAFF. The CDR3 nucleotides are TGTGCCAGCAGTCCCAGGACAGGGGAAGCTTTCTTT.

The J gene is TRBJ1-5, the V gene TRBV6-5; D is ambiguous. The V end was cut by 6 bases, the J end by 0 bases, with 9 bases between. This CDR3 is 14 amino acids long. CDR1 and CDR2 from the germline V gene are MNHEY and SVGAGI. CDR3 DNA sequence: TGTGCCAGCAGCCCGGACGTTAGCAATCAGCCCCAGCATTTT. Amino acid sequence: CASSPDVSNQPQHF.

The DNA of the CDR3 is TGCGCCAGTGTGGGTAAGAGTCGGGGACTAGTGGGGGGCACTGAAGCTTTCTTT. The encoded protein is CASVGKSRGLVGGTEAFF. The chain links TRBV10-1 to TRBJ1-1, with D possibly matching TRBD1 (5 bases). This CDR3 comprises 18 residues. Germline loops: CDR1 WNHNN, CDR2 SYGVQD (reference sequence). Trimming took 9 bases from V and 4 from J, leaving 30 bases between them.

Concerning this clone: Other nucleotide sequences in the sample specify the same CDR3. In DNA form, the CDR3 reads TGTGCCAGCAGCCCCTCTAGCGGGGGGAACACAGATACGCAGTATTTT. Translating it yields CASSPSSGGNTDTQYF. The chain joins TRBV7-9 to TRBJ2-3; 11 nucleotides line up with TRBD2. After removal of 5 bases from V and 2 bases from J, the junction contained 6 bases not matched to a gene. This CDR3 has 16 residues. Germline loops: CDR1 SEHNR, CDR2 FQNEAQ (reference sequence).

This clone was detected only once. J is TRBJ1-2 and V is TRBV19; no clear D. V shed 5 bases and J shed 2 bases, with 15 bases lying between them. The CDR3 runs to 15 residues. The V gene's germline CDR1 is LNHDA and CDR2 SQIVND (reference sequence). CDR3 sequence: CASSFLGEANYGYTF. The CDR3 DNA reads as TGTGCCAGTAGTTTTCTCGGGGAGGCGAACTATGGCTACACCTTC.

This clone was detected only once. This sequence joins TRBV7-2 and TRBJ2-1, with no clear D. This CDR3 is built from 12 residues. V lost 5 bases to trimming and J lost 8 bases, with 10 bases between them. CDR1 and CDR2 from the germline V gene are SGHTA and FQGNSA. CDR3 in amino acids: CASSPTTHEQFF. The CDR3 DNA sequence: TGTGCCAGCAGCCCTACGACCCATGAGCAGTTCTTC.

Worth noting for this clone: Additional DNA sequences in this sample encode the identical CDR3. This chain links TRBV9 with TRBJ2-7; tentatively, D is TRBD2 (6 bases). Trimming removed 4 bases from V and 3 bases from J, with 14 bases in between. Germline V gene lookup returns CDR1 SGDLS and CDR2 YYNGEE. The CDR3 is 14 residues long. The CDR3 nucleotides are TGTGCCAGCAGCCCGGGACTGGCGGGCTACGAGCAGTACTTC. Translated: CASSPGLAGYEQYF. Full variable domain (outside the CDR3, taken from reference TRBV9 and TRBJ2-7): DSGVTQTPKHLITATGQRVTLRCSPRSGDLSVYWYQQSLDQGLQFLIQYYNGEERAKGNILERFSAQQFPDLHSELNLSSLELGDSALYFCASSPGLAGYEQYFGPGTRLTVT.

The chain joins TRBV5-4 to TRBJ1-2; TRBD1 might be the D (6 bases). V was shortened by 7 bases and J by 6 bases, with 19 bases between the two germline ends. The CDR3 runs to 14 residues. Germline-derived CDR1 and CDR2 are SGHNT and YYREEE (reference sequence). This chain's CDR3 is CASGPQGLLDGYTF. Written as DNA, the CDR3 is TGTGCCAGCGGACCACAGGGATTGCTCGATGGCTACACCTTC.

This clone appeared a few times. The chain uses TRBV29-1 and TRBJ1-2, with 9 bases matching TRBD1. Germline CDR1 is SQVTM and CDR2 is ANQGSEA. The CDR3 has 13 residues. V was clipped by 7 bases and J by 6 bases; unmatched bases: 9. The CDR3 DNA sequence: TGCAGCGGGGGGACAGGGAGTTTGCATGGCTACACCTTC. This codes for CSGGTGSLHGYTF.

This chain joins TRBV2 and TRBJ2-7, with a weak D call TRBD1 (6 bases). Trimming shortened V by 6 bases and J by 6 bases, and 12 bases separated the two germline ends. Germline CDR1 is SNHLY and CDR2 is FYNNEI. This CDR3 is built from 12 residues. CDR3 bases: TGTGCCAGCAGCCCACAGGGCGGCGAGCAGTACTTC. Translation: CASSPQGGEQYF.

This chain connects TRBV19 to TRBJ1-1, with TRBD1 identical over 12 bases. Looked up from germline, CDR1 is LNHDA and CDR2 is SQIVND (reference sequence). There are 15 residues in the CDR3. Trimming cost V 7 bases and J 1 base; bases outside gene matches: 4. The CDR3 DNA follows: TGTGCCAGTACCTTGGGACAGGGGGCGAACACTGAAGCTTTCTTT. Its protein product is CASTLGQGANTEAFF.

The rearrangement joins TRBV6-1 to TRBJ2-7, with 8 bases identical to TRBD2. This CDR3 is built from 15 residues. CDR1 and CDR2 (germline): MNHNS, SASEGT. With 2 bases clipped from V and 4 bases from J, the junction kept 7 bases outside the gene matches. This chain's CDR3 is CASSEMGGRMYEQYF. In DNA form, the CDR3 reads TGTGCCAGCAGTGAAATGGGCGGGAGGATGTACGAGCAGTACTTC.

The CDR3 loop reads CASTSSTGLNTEAFF. CDR3 bases: TGTGCCAGCACCAGTTCGACAGGGTTGAACACTGAAGCTTTCTTT. V usage is TRBV27 and J usage is TRBJ1-1, with 7 bases lining up with TRBD1. V trimming: 7 bases; J trimming: 0 bases; junction bases outside the gene matches: 8. CDR1 and CDR2 from the germline V gene are MNHEY and SMNVEV (reference sequence). This CDR3 contains 15 residues.

The chain is built from TRBV6-1 and TRBJ2-7; a weak D match, TRBD1 (6 bases). V lost 4 bases to trimming and J lost 2 bases, with 12 bases between them. CDR1 is MNHNS and CDR2 is SASEGT in the germline V gene. The CDR3 totals 14 residues. In DNA, the CDR3 is TGTGCCAGCAGTGTCCGGGACACGACCTACGAGCAGTACTTC. Protein sequence: CASSVRDTTYEQYF.

The chain carries TRBV6-1 and TRBJ2-1, with D perhaps assigned TRBD1 or TRBD2 (5 bases each). Trimming pared 2 bases from V and 9 bases from J, leaving 14 bases between. This CDR3 has 14 amino acids. CDR1 is MNHNS and CDR2 is SASEGT in the germline V gene. The CDR3 coding sequence is TGTGCCAGCAGTGAATTTTGGTCTGGGGGTGAGCAGTTCTTC. Amino acid sequence: CASSEFWSGGEQFF.

The chain recombines TRBV4-1 with TRBJ2-1; D gene ambiguous. The germline gives CDR1 MGHRA, CDR2 YSYEKL. The CDR3 runs 12 residues. V lost 0 bases, J lost 4 bases, and 1 base lay in between. Here the CDR3 DNA reads TGCGCCAGCAGCCAAGAATACAATGAGCAGTTCTTC. This codes for CASSQEYNEQFF.

There are a few counts of this clone. The chain joins TRBV11-2 to TRBJ2-7; D is uncertain. The germline gives CDR1 SGHAT, CDR2 FQNNGV. The V gene lost 0 bases and the J gene lost 4 bases, with 7 bases spanning the gap. This CDR3 contains 13 residues. The CDR3 loop is CASSLEPYYEQYF. In nucleotides, the CDR3 is TGTGCCAGCAGCTTAGAGCCCTATTACGAGCAGTACTTC.

The CDR3 nucleotides are TGTGCCAGCACCTATGGGGCCAACGTCCTGACTTTC. Translation: CASTYGANVLTF. This sequence joins TRBV6-6 and TRBJ2-6; D unclear. Looked up from germline, CDR1 is MNHNY and CDR2 is SVGAGI (reference sequence). This CDR3 region has 12 residues. V lost 7 bases, J lost 3 bases, and 4 bases lay in between.

A note on this clone: Different DNA sequences within this sample yield the same CDR3. The rearrangement links TRBV19 to TRBJ1-1; possibly TRBD1 for D (5 bases). The V gene's germline CDR1 is LNHDA and CDR2 SQIVND (reference sequence). The CDR3 loop spans 15 amino acids. The V gene lost 0 bases and the J gene lost 3 bases, with 11 bases spanning the gap. The CDR3 loop is CASSIDVRVDTEAFF. DNA of the CDR3: TGTGCCAGTAGTATAGACGTCAGGGTGGACACTGAAGCTTTCTTT. The full variable domain, in which reference TRBV19 and TRBJ1-1 provide the parts outside the CDR3, is DGGITQSPKYLFRKEGQNVTLSCEQNLNHDAMYWYRQDPGQGLRLIYYSQIVNDFQKGDIAEGYSVSREKKESFPLTVTSAQKNPTAFYLCASSIDVRVDTEAFFGQGTRLTVV.

To note about this clone: The same CDR3 can be traced to other DNA sequences in this sample. This rearrangement joins TRBV27 to TRBJ2-2; 7 positions match TRBD1. Germline CDR1 and CDR2: MNHEY and SMNVEV (reference sequence). This CDR3 has 15 residues. Germline trimming cut 6 bases from V and 0 bases from J; bases unmatched to any gene: 4. CDR3 residues: CASSSGQPNTGELFF. In DNA form, the CDR3 reads TGTGCCAGCAGCTCGGGACAGCCGAACACCGGGGAGCTGTTTTTT.

The chain has TRBV7-9 and TRBJ2-7, with TRBD1 matching over 7 bases. The germline gives CDR1 SEHNR, CDR2 FQNEAQ (reference sequence). Trimming took 3 bases from V and 3 from J; bases not matched to a gene: 11. CDR3 length equals 16 residues. CDR3 in amino acids: CASSLTTGQHNYEQYF. The CDR3 DNA sequence: TGTGCCAGCAGCTTGACGACGGGACAGCACAACTACGAGCAGTACTTC.

This clone was recorded only once. The chain couples TRBV9 to TRBJ1-3, with D perhaps TRBD1 (6 bases). The CDR3 runs to 14 residues. Deletions cut 7 bases from V and 0 bases from J, with 11 bases between. Germline V gene sequence: CDR1 SGDLS, CDR2 YYNGEE. In nucleotides, the CDR3 is TGTGCCAGCCAGGGACAAAGCTCTGGAAACACCATATATTTT. Protein product: CASQGQSSGNTIYF.

The rearrangement uses TRBV4-1 and TRBJ2-2, with 7 bases identical to TRBD1. CDR1 and CDR2 from the germline V gene are MGHRA and YSYEKL. The CDR3 sequence is 16 residues long. The V and J ends lost 0 bases and 5 bases, in that order; junction bases with no gene match: 6. The CDR3 is CASSQDRGGATGELFF. In DNA, the CDR3 is TGCGCCAGCAGCCAAGATCGAGGGGGCGCGACCGGGGAGCTGTTTTTT.

The DNA for the CDR3 is TGTGCCAGCAGCCAAGACTACTACAATGAGCAGTTCTTC. It is translated as CASSQDYYNEQFF. V usage is TRBV14 and J usage is TRBJ2-1; no clear D gene. The CDR3 runs to 13 residues. Germline V gene sequence: CDR1 SGHDN, CDR2 FVKESK. Deletions cut 0 bases from V and 3 bases from J, with 3 bases between. Using reference TRBV14 and TRBJ2-1 for the parts outside the CDR3, the full variable domain is EAGVTQFPSHSVIEKGQTVTLRCDPISGHDNLYWYRRVMGKEIKFLLHFVKESKQDESGMPNNRFLAERTGGTYSTLKVQPAELEDSGVYFCASSQDYYNEQFFGPGTRLTVL.